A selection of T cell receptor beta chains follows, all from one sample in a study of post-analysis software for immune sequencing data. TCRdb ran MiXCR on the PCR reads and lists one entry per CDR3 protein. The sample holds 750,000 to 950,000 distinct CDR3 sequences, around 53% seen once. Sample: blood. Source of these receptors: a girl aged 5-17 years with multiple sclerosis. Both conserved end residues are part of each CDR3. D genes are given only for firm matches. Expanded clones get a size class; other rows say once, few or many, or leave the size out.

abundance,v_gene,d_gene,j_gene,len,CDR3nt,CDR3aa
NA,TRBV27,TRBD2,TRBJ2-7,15,TGTGCCAGCAGGGGAGGTAGCGGGAGTATCTACGAGCAGTACTTC,CASRGGSGSIYEQYF
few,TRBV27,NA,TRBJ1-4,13,TGTGCCAGCAGTTTCCCCACGCAAGAAAAACTGTTTTTT,CASSFPTQEKLFF
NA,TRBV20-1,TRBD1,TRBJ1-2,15,TGCAGTGCTAGAGTTCCCGGACAGGGCCCAAATGGCTACACCTTC,CSARVPGQGPNGYTF
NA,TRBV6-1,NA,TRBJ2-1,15,TGTGCCAGCAGCCACAGGGAGGGGGGCTACAATGAGCAGTTCTTC,CASSHREGGYNEQFF
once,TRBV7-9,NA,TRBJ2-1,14,TGTGCCAGCAGCTTAACCCTAGGGGACAATGAGCAGTTCTTC,CASSLTLGDNEQFF
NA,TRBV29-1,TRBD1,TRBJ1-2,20,TGCAGCGTCCTCAGCTTGGGGTCTGGGGGGACAGTCCCGCCTAACTATGGCTACACCTTC,CSVLSLGSGGTVPPNYGYTF
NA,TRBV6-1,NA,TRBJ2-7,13,TGTGCCAGCAGTGAATACAGGGTCTACGAGCAGTACTTC,CASSEYRVYEQYF
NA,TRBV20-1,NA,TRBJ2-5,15,TGCAGTGCTCCCTCCCCAGCCGTGAGCCAGGAGACCCAGTACTTC,CSAPSPAVSQETQYF
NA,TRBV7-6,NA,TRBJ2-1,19,TGTGCCAGCAGCTTAAGAGGGATCCGGCCCAACAACGGGGAGGATGAGCAGTTCTTC,CASSLRGIRPNNGEDEQFF
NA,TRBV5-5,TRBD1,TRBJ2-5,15,TGTGCCAGCACAAGGACAGGGGGCGCCCAAGAGACCCAGTACTTC,CASTRTGGAQETQYF
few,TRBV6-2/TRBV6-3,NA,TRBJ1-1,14,TGTGCCAGCAGTTACTCCGCTGGGGCGGAAGAAGCTTTCTTT,CASSYSAGAEEAFF
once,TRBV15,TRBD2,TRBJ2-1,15,TGTGCCACCAGCAGGATAGCGGGAGATTACAATGAGCAGTTCTTC,CATSRIAGDYNEQFF
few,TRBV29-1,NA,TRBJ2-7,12,TGCAGCGTTGTGTCGGGAGTAGATGAGCAGTACTTC,CSVVSGVDEQYF
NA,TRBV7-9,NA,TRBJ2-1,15,TGTGCCAGCAGCTTAGGTGCCTTGGGGCGAAATGAGCGGTTCTTC,CASSLGALGRNERFF
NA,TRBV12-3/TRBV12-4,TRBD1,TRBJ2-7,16,TGTGCCAGCAGTTTAGGCCGGGACAGTCCCGACTACGAGCAGTACTTC,CASSLGRDSPDYEQYF
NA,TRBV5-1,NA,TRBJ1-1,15,TGCGCCAGCAGGGCGGCTGGCAGCCCGAACACTGAAGCTTTCTTT,CASRAAGSPNTEAFF
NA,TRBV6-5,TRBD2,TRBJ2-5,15,TGTACCAGCAGTTATGTTAGCGGGACCGCAGAGACCCAGTACTTC,CTSSYVSGTAETQYF
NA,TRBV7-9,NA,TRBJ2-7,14,TGTGCCAGCAGCTCGCGACAGGCTCCCTACGAGCAGTACTTC,CASSSRQAPYEQYF
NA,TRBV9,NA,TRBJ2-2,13,TGTGCCAGCACCAAAACAGGGCCCGGGGAGCTGTTTTTT,CASTKTGPGELFF
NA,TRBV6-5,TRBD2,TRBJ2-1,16,TGTGCCAGCAGCAGATCGGCGGGACTAGCGGGAACTGAGCAGTTCTTC,CASSRSAGLAGTEQFF
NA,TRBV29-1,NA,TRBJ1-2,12,TGCAGCGTTAACACGGCAAACTATGGCTACACCTTC,CSVNTANYGYTF
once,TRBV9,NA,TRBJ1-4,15,TGTGCCAGCAGCGTAGAGGGGTCGGTGAACGAAAAACTGTTTTTT,CASSVEGSVNEKLFF
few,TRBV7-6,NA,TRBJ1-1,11,TGTGCCAGCGGACCCTCAGGGCAAGCTTTCTTT,CASGPSGQAFF
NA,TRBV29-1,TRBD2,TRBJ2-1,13,TGCAGCGTTGCGTCTAGCGGGAGCTTTGAGCAGTTCTTC,CSVASSGSFEQFF
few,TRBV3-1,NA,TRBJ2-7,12,TGTGCCAGCAGCCAAGAGATCCACGAGCAGTACTTC,CASSQEIHEQYF
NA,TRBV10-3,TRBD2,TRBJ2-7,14,TGTGCCATCAAAGGGACTAGCGGGACAGTCGAGCAGTACTTC,CAIKGTSGTVEQYF
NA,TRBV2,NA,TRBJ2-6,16,TGTGCCACCACACAGGGAACGTGGGCTGGGGCCAACGTCCTGACTTTC,CATTQGTWAGANVLTF
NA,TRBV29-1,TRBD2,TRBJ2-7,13,TGCAGCGTTGGGAGGACTAGCGGGAGCGAGCAGTACTTC,CSVGRTSGSEQYF
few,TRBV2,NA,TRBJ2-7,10,TGTGCCAGCTCTACCTACGAGCAGTACTTC,CASSTYEQYF
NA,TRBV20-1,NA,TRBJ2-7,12,TGCAGTGTTATCAGGGGTTCCCACGAGCAGTACTTC,CSVIRGSHEQYF
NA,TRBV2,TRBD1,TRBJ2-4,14,TGTGCCGGAGAATCGGACAGGGCCAAAAACATTCAGTACTTC,CAGESDRAKNIQYF
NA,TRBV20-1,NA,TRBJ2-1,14,TGCAGTGCTAGAGGACTAGTTTCCGACAATGAGCAGTTCTTC,CSARGLVSDNEQFF
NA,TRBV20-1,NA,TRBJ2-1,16,TGCAGTGCTAGAGATTTTACGGGGACCTCCTACAATGAGCAGTTCTTC,CSARDFTGTSYNEQFF
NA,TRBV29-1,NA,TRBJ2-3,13,TGCAGCGTTGAAGCGTGGGGGGCGGGTACGCAGTATTTT,CSVEAWGAGTQYF
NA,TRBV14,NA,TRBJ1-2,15,TGTGCCAGCAGCCAAGTTCCGGGACGACAGAGGGGCTACACCTTC,CASSQVPGRQRGYTF
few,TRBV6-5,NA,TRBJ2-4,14,TGTGCCAGCAGTTACAGGGCAGGGAAAAACATTCAGTACTTC,CASSYRAGKNIQYF
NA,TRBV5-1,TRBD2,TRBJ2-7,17,TGCGCCAGCAGCTTTAGTAGCGGGAGGATTCTCTCCTACGAGCAGTACTTC,CASSFSSGRILSYEQYF
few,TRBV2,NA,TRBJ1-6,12,TGTGCCAGCAGGAGCGCAGATTCACCCCTCCACTTT,CASRSADSPLHF
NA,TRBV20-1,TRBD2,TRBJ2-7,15,TGCAGTGCTAGAGGCCCTAGCGGGGTGACCTACGAGCAGTACTTC,CSARGPSGVTYEQYF
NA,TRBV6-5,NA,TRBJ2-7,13,TGTGCCAGCAGTTACTCTTTCAGAGGCGAGCAGTACTTC,CASSYSFRGEQYF
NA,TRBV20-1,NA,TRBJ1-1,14,TGCAGTGCATTGTTGTTTGGGATGAACACTGAAGCTTTCTTT,CSALLFGMNTEAFF
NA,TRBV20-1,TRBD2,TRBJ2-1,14,TGCAGTGCTAGAGGAGCGGGGGCGGGTAATGAGCAGTTCTTC,CSARGAGAGNEQFF